These 7 T cell receptor beta chains were all obtained from the same sample, sequenced in a study of blood T cells in healthy people across ages. PCR was performed a second time for about 7 to 12 cycles using a sample-barcoded 5' primer and a J-beta primer mix. TCRdb called the 5' RACE reads again in MiXCR, with one record for every CDR3 protein. The data hold 1.8 million or so distinct CDR3 sequences, with more than 35% observed a single time. Sequenced sample: blood. The receptors derive from a human donor in good health.

The rearrangement uses TRBV7-8 and TRBJ1-2; no definite D call. V gave up 6 bases and J gave up 2 bases, with 13 bases separating them. In germline, CDR1 is SGHVS, CDR2 FQNEAQ. CDR3 length: 14 residues. The CDR3 nucleotides read TGTGCCAGCAGACCGAGAACGGGCAACTATGGCTACACCTTC. It is translated as CASRPRTGNYGYTF.

Here the CDR3 DNA reads TGTGCCAGCTCAAATTTTGGACGCGAGCAGTACTTC. Encoded protein: CASSNFGREQYF. The genes are TRBV18 and TRBJ2-7; D not certain. Germline values: CDR1 KGHSH, CDR2 LQKENI. The CDR3 length is 12 residues. Trimming pared 5 bases from V and 6 bases from J, leaving 11 bases between. Looking up the rest from reference TRBV18 and TRBJ2-7 gives the full variable domain: NAGVMQNPRHLVRRRGQEARLRCSPMKGHSHVYWYRQLPEEGLKFMVYLQKENIIDESGMPKERFSAEFPKEGPSILRIQQVVRGDSAAYFCASSNFGREQYFGPGTRLTVT.

This clonotype has a count of ten or more. The rearrangement joins TRBV29-1 to TRBJ2-4, with D hard to call. The CDR3 has 17 residues. The V and J ends lost 0 bases and 0 bases respectively, with 15 bases between them. Germline lookup yields CDR1 SQVTM and CDR2 ANQGSEA. CDR3 region: CSVEEATPDLAKNIQYF. CDR3 coding DNA: TGCAGCGTTGAAGAGGCGACACCAGACCTAGCCAAAAACATTCAGTACTTC. Together with reference TRBV29-1 and TRBJ2-4, the CDR3 gives the full variable domain: SAVISQKPSRDICQRGTSLTIQCQVDSQVTMMFWYRQQPGQSLTLIATANQGSEATYESGFVIDKFPISRPNLTFSTLTVSNMSPEDSSIYLCSVEEATPDLAKNIQYFGAGTRLSVL.

This clonotype was picked up a small number of times. This sequence joins TRBV4-3 and TRBJ2-3; 14 bases agree with TRBD2. The CDR3 loop spans 18 amino acids. Losses at the gene ends were 2 bases for V and 6 bases for J; bases not matched to a gene: 10. Germline-derived CDR1 and CDR2 are LGHNA and YSLEER. The CDR3 nucleotides read TGCGCCAGCAGCCAACCCCCGACTAGCGGGGGGGCCCGGGATACGCAGTATTTT. This encodes CASSQPPTSGGARDTQYF.

A few counts support this clonotype. This sequence joins TRBV9 and TRBJ2-3; TRBD1 might be the D (6 bases). This CDR3 has 15 amino acids. Germline V gives CDR1 SGDLS, CDR2 YYNGEE. V was trimmed by 0 bases and J by 1 base, leaving 9 bases between them. The CDR3 sequence: CASSVGGLGTDTQYF. The CDR3 DNA sequence: TGTGCCAGCAGCGTAGGGGGGCTCGGCACAGATACGCAGTATTTT.

This sequence joins TRBV7-2 and TRBJ1-2; TRBD1 matches at 10 bases. The CDR3 is 15 amino acids. Losses at the gene ends were 2 bases for V and 7 bases for J; bases not matched to a gene: 7. Germline assignment: CDR1 SGHTA and CDR2 FQGNSA. DNA of the CDR3: TGTGCCAGCAGCTTACTCGGACAGGGGGTTTCTGGCTACACCTTC. This sequence encodes CASSLLGQGVSGYTF.

The chain combines TRBV28 with TRBJ1-2; TRBD1 matches 7 bases. The CDR3 is 13 residues long. Germline assignment: CDR1 MDHEN and CDR2 SYDVKM. V was clipped by 5 bases and J by 5 bases; unmatched bases: 5. As DNA, the CDR3 is TGTGCCAGCAGTCTACAGGGGCAATATGGCTACACCTTC. It codes for CASSLQGQYGYTF.